This TCR beta chain was identified during a study of cytomegalovirus exposure and HLA in healthy donors. Study-level results: In an earlier analysis, most TCR beta V segments were productive about 87% or about 30% of the time. Some TCR beta chains (164 of them) were listed as cytomegalovirus-associated. Later work found that TCR association rates differed between HLA loci; DRB1 had the most and HLA-C the fewest.

The study sampled nominally healthy donors, though unrecorded immune exposures were likely. A note on this clone: As yet, its antigen is unknown.

Primers included in the PCR were 60 Vbeta and 13 Jbeta primers. Profiled with immunoSEQ multiplex PCR; TCRdb holds only in-frame clones, not every one. The sample contains some 200,000 clones, 75% to 85% of which appear only once. The CDR3 consists of 12 residues. Trimming pared 5 bases from V and 4 bases from J, leaving 7 bases between. Per the germline V gene, CDR1 is SGHAT and CDR2 is FQNNGV. The sequence derives from a woman between 45 and 60 years old in good health and CMV-seropositive. The sample comprised PBMCs. The chain couples TRBV11-2 to TRBJ2-3; D is undetermined. CDR3 nucleotide sequence: TGTGCCAGCAGCCTTAATTCAGATACGCAGTATTTT. Translated, it gives CASSLNSDTQYF.